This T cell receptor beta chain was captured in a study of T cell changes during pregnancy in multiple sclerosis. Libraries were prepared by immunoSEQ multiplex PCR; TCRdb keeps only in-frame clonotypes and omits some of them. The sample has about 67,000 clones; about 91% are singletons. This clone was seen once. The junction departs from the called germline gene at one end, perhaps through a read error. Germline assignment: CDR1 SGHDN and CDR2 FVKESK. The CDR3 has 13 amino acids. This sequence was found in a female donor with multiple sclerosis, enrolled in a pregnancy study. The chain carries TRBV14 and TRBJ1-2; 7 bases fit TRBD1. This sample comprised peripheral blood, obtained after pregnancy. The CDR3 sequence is CASSQGPRTGGSF. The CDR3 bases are TGTGCCAGCAGCCAGGGACCAAGGACAGGTGGATCCTTC.